The T cell receptor beta chain described here comes from a study of radiation and T cells in renal cell carcinoma. Overall study results and limits: Top tumor clonotypes rose in blood 2 weeks post-radiation, then contracted. No pretreatment tumor biopsies were available for baseline clonotypes.

Time point: baseline pretreatment blood. The treatment here: 15 Gy SBRT to primary tumor, nephrectomy 4 weeks later. Blood was sampled at baseline, 2 weeks and 4 weeks after SBRT. In germline, CDR1 is LNHDA, CDR2 SQIVND (reference sequence). The CDR3 is made up of 14 amino acids. After removal of 5 bases from V and 2 bases from J, the junction contained 3 bases not matched to a gene. This clone was recorded a few times. The antigen is unknown. Sequencing was performed with immunoSEQ multiplex PCR; in TCRdb, only in-frame clones are kept and a portion is missing. The table shows some 110,000 clones, with about four fifths occurring only once.

The sequencing here drew on blood, taken from a patient whose treatment included radiotherapy and nephrectomy. This clonotype originated in an older woman with renal cell carcinoma. The J gene is TRBJ2-7, the V gene TRBV19, with 10 bases identical to TRBD1. The CDR3 region is CASSAGTGAYEQYF. CDR3 coding DNA: TGTGCCAGTAGTGCCGGGACAGGGGCCTACGAGCAGTACTTC. Complete variable domain (other parts from reference TRBV19 and TRBJ2-7): DGGITQSPKYLFRKEGQNVTLSCEQNLNHDAMYWYRQDPGQGLRLIYYSQIVNDFQKGDIAEGYSVSREKKESFPLTVTSAQKNPTAFYLCASSAGTGAYEQYFGPGTRLTVT.